These 27 T cell receptor beta chains originate from one sample sequenced in a study of OX40 agonist ivuxolimab in advanced cancers. TCRdb keeps only in-frame clones here, not all; method: immunoSEQ multiplex PCR. Here the sample spans about 28,000 clones, approximately 84% being singletons. The sample in question was CD4+ or CD8+ T cells sorted from blood, obtained in a trial of the OX40 agonist ivuxolimab. The receptor set was obtained from an adult with an advanced solid tumor such as melanoma, head and neck, liver or kidney cancer.

The J gene is TRBJ2-7, the V gene TRBV6-5; 7 positions agree with TRBD1. Germline values: CDR1 MNHEY, CDR2 SVGAGI. The CDR3 is made up of 15 amino acids. Trimming took 0 bases from V and 2 from J; bases not matched to a gene: 4. The CDR3 sequence: CASSYSGTAAYEQYF. In DNA, the CDR3 is TGTGCCAGCAGTTACTCTGGGACAGCAGCCTACGAGCAGTACTTC.

The V and J genes are TRBV27 and TRBJ2-1, with 10 bases aligning to TRBD2. Trimming removed 2 bases from V and 10 bases from J; junction bases left unmatched: 11. Per the germline V gene, CDR1 is MNHEY and CDR2 is SMNVEV (reference sequence). The CDR3 contains 16 residues. CDR3 residues: CASSLQRLAGAGEQFF. In DNA, the CDR3 is TGTGCCAGCAGTTTACAGCGGCTAGCGGGGGCCGGAGAGCAGTTCTTC.

The V and J genes are TRBV25-1 and TRBJ1-3; D possibly corresponds to TRBD1 (6 bases). The germline V gene has CDR1 MGHDK and CDR2 SYGVNS. V lost 7 bases to trimming and J lost 3 bases, with 7 bases between them. The CDR3 length is 12 residues. The CDR3, as DNA: TGTGCCAGCACAGGGGTTGGAAACACCATATATTTT. Translation: CASTGVGNTIYF. The full variable domain, completed using reference TRBV25-1 and TRBJ1-3, is EADIYQTPRYLVIGTGKKITLECSQTMGHDKMYWYQQDPGMELHLIHYSYGVNSTEKGDLSSESTVSRIRTEHFPLTLESARPSHTSQYLCASTGVGNTIYFGEGSWLTVV.

This chain connects TRBV14 to TRBJ1-2; D not resolved. CDR1 is SGHDN, CDR2 FVKESK, per germline. This CDR3 spans 17 amino acids. Trimming shortened V by 1 base and J by 3 bases, and 18 bases separated the two germline ends. Here the CDR3 reads CASSQGPELPPYYGYTF. CDR3 in DNA: TGTGCCAGCAGCCAAGGGCCGGAGCTCCCCCCCTACTATGGCTACACCTTC.

The chain uses TRBV28 and TRBJ1-3, with D uncertain. Germline V gives CDR1 MDHEN, CDR2 SYDVKM. The CDR3 sequence is 14 residues long. Trimming removed 2 bases from V and 4 bases from J, with 9 bases in between. The CDR3 DNA reads as TGTGCCAGCAGTTTAATAGGTTCCGGAAACACCATATATTTT. This sequence encodes CASSLIGSGNTIYF.

The chain is built from TRBV7-9 and TRBJ2-2; D ambiguous. V was cut by 5 bases and J by 8 bases, with 9 bases left in between. Germline V lookup: CDR1 SEHNR, CDR2 FQNEAQ (reference sequence). The CDR3 is 12 residues long. The CDR3, as DNA: TGTGCCAGCAGCACCTTAGGAGGGGAGCTGTTTTTT. This encodes CASSTLGGELFF.

This clone was detected only a few times. V and J are TRBV5-1 and TRBJ2-1, with D unresolved. Germline V gene lookup returns CDR1 SGHRS and CDR2 YFSETQ. V was trimmed by 5 bases and J by 4 bases, leaving 1 base between them. The CDR3 spans 10 residues. CDR3 amino acids: CASSYNEQFF. CDR3 bases: TGCGCCAGCAGTTACAATGAGCAGTTCTTC.

CDR3 sequence (DNA): TGTGCCAGCAGCTTAGGGGAGGAAAAACTGTTTTTT. Its protein is CASSLGEEKLFF. V usage is TRBV7-9 and J usage is TRBJ1-4; D remains unclear. Per germline, CDR1 SEHNR and CDR2 FQNEAQ (reference sequence). V lost 1 base and J 8 bases, leaving 5 bases between the germline ends. This CDR3 region has 12 residues.

The chain combines TRBV19 with TRBJ2-7; perhaps TRBD2 as D (5 bases). The CDR3 loop spans 17 amino acids. V shed 5 bases and J shed 0 bases, with 20 bases lying between them. The germline V gene has CDR1 LNHDA and CDR2 SQIVND (reference sequence). The DNA of the CDR3 is TGTGCCAGTAGTCACCCCGAGGGTCAGGCAAGCTCCTACGAGCAGTACTTC. It specifies CASSHPEGQASSYEQYF.

This clone occurred once. This chain uses TRBV27 with TRBJ1-4; a weak D match, TRBD1 (5 bases). Germline V gives CDR1 MNHEY, CDR2 SMNVEV (reference sequence). V dropped 0 bases and J dropped 0 bases, with 11 bases sitting between them. The CDR3 totals 17 residues. The CDR3 region has the DNA TGTGCCAGCAGTTTATCCCCGGGGGGGACAACTAATGAAAAACTGTTTTTT. It encodes CASSLSPGGTTNEKLFF.

The chain employs TRBV4-2 and TRBJ2-7; D unclear. CDR3 length: 12 residues. Germline loops: CDR1 LGHNA, CDR2 YNFKEQ. The V and J ends lost 1 base and 5 bases respectively, with 6 bases between them. CDR3 sequence reads: CASSQGYNEQYF. In DNA form, the CDR3 reads TGTGCCAGCAGCCAAGGTTACAACGAGCAGTACTTC.

This clone is labeled medium-sized (0.01 to 0.1%). V is TRBV7-2 and J is TRBJ2-7; D is ambiguous. CDR1 is SGHTA and CDR2 is FQGNSA in the germline V gene. V dropped 5 bases and J dropped 1 base, with 6 bases sitting between them. The CDR3 runs to 12 residues. The CDR3 loop reads CASSTVSYEQYF. The CDR3, as DNA: TGTGCCAGCAGCACCGTATCCTACGAGCAGTACTTC.

The CDR3 DNA reads as TGTGCCAGCAGTCCCGACGGCTCTGGAAACACCATATATTTT. As protein: CASSPDGSGNTIYF. The chain carries TRBV2 and TRBJ1-3, with unresolved D. Germline lookup yields CDR1 SNHLY and CDR2 FYNNEI. This CDR3 is 14 amino acids long. V was pared by 5 bases and J by 0 bases, with 8 bases between. Combining the CDR3 with reference TRBV2 and TRBJ1-3 gives the whole variable domain EPEVTQTPSHQVTQMGQEVILRCVPISNHLYFYWYRQILGQKVEFLVSFYNNEISEKSEIFDDQFSVERPDGSNFTLKIRSTKLEDSAMYFCASSPDGSGNTIYFGEGSWLTVV.

This clone is categorized as hyperexpanded (1% or more). Other DNA sequences of this sample code for an identical CDR3. This sequence joins TRBV2 and TRBJ2-3; 11 bases line up with TRBD2. V lost 6 bases and J lost 1; bases outside the gene matches: 9. Germline values: CDR1 SNHLY, CDR2 FYNNEI. There are 17 residues in the CDR3. CDR3 loop: CASSPMGLAARTDTQYF. The CDR3 DNA sequence: TGTGCCAGCAGCCCCATGGGACTAGCGGCGCGCACAGATACGCAGTATTTT.

Remarks on this clone: A junction boundary mismatches the germline segment, possibly from a read error. The chain has TRBV15 and TRBJ2-7, with D perhaps TRBD1 or TRBD2 (5 bases each). Per germline, CDR1 LNHNV and CDR2 YYDKDF (reference sequence). The CDR3 runs to 13 residues. In DNA form, the CDR3 reads TGTGCCACCAGCAGACAGGGAGACTACGAGCGGTACTTC. Protein product: CATSRQGDYERYF.

This clone was counted a few times. The V and J genes are TRBV7-9 and TRBJ1-1; perhaps TRBD1 as D (5 bases). V lost 1 base and J lost 0, with 12 bases in between. The CDR3 loop spans 16 amino acids. The V gene's germline CDR1 is SEHNR and CDR2 FQNEAQ (reference sequence). CDR3 in amino acids: CASSLGAGILNTEAFF. CDR3 in DNA: TGTGCCAGCAGCTTAGGGGCAGGGATCTTGAACACTGAAGCTTTCTTT.

This clone was seen a few times. The rearrangement links TRBV7-2 to TRBJ2-3; 9 nucleotides align to TRBD2. J lost 4 bases, V lost 5 bases, and 4 bases had no gene match. There are 14 residues in the CDR3. The germline V gene encodes CDR1 SGHTA and CDR2 FQGNSA. The CDR3 DNA reads TGTGCCAGCAGCCCCGGGACTAGCCCAGATACGCAGTATTTT. Translation gives CASSPGTSPDTQYF.

The chain links TRBV4-3 to TRBJ1-1; no definite D call. The CDR3 has 16 amino acids. The germline V gene encodes CDR1 LGHNA and CDR2 YSLEER. Trimming removed 4 bases from V and 1 base from J, with 16 bases in between. CDR3 sequence: CASSPLLVSQNTEAFF. The CDR3 region has the DNA TGCGCCAGCAGCCCCTTGTTGGTATCCCAGAACACTGAAGCTTTCTTT.

The gene calls are TRBV6-5 and TRBJ2-7; TRBD2 might be the D (5 bases). Germline CDR1 and CDR2: MNHEY and SVGAGI. This CDR3 comprises 13 residues. V lost 5 bases and J lost 2, with 10 bases in between. The CDR3 DNA follows: TGTGCCAGCAGTCGCGACTACCCCTACGAGCAGTACTTC. Encoded protein: CASSRDYPYEQYF.

The chain joins TRBV28 to TRBJ2-5, with D perhaps TRBD2 (7 bases). CDR1 MDHEN and CDR2 SYDVKM come from the germline V gene. Trimming took 1 base from V and 4 from J, leaving 16 bases between them. The CDR3 spans 16 residues. This CDR3 reads CASSLLGGEPPETQYF. The CDR3 nucleotides are TGTGCCAGCAGTTTATTAGGGGGGGAGCCCCCAGAGACCCAGTACTTC.

Here the CDR3 DNA reads TGTGCCAGCAGCCAAGATTCCGGACATCGAAATTCACCCCTCCACTTT. Protein: CASSQDSGHRNSPLHF. This chain joins TRBV14 and TRBJ1-6; the D gene is possibly TRBD1 (5 bases). Germline CDR1 reads SGHDN; CDR2 reads FVKESK. V was cut by 0 bases and J by 7 bases, with 13 bases left in between. The CDR3 has 16 amino acids.

V gene TRBV7-6 combines with J gene TRBJ2-3; tentative D call: TRBD1 (5 bases). The germline CDR1 and CDR2 sequences are SGHVS and FNYEAQ. This CDR3 has 14 amino acids. V gave up 4 bases and J gave up 5 bases, with 13 bases separating them. Written as DNA, the CDR3 is TGTGCCAGCAGCTCGACCCCTCAGGGAGATACGCAGTATTTT. Translation: CASSSTPQGDTQYF. Combining the CDR3 with reference TRBV7-6 and TRBJ2-3 gives the whole variable domain GAGVSQSPRYKVTKRGQDVALRCDPISGHVSLYWYRQALGQGPEFLTYFNYEAQQDKSGLPNDRFSAERPEGSISTLTIQRTEQRDSAMYRCASSSTPQGDTQYFGPGTRLTVL.

The rearrangement uses TRBV9 and TRBJ2-1; D is possibly TRBD2 (5 bases). V was clipped by 3 bases and J by 2 bases, with 15 bases between them. CDR1 and CDR2 from the germline V gene are SGDLS and YYNGEE. The CDR3 totals 16 residues. The CDR3 DNA is TGTGCCAGCAGCGGATCTCGGGGTCGGACCTACAATGAGCAGTTCTTC. Translated: CASSGSRGRTYNEQFF.

The chain has TRBV5-1 and TRBJ1-1; 7 positions agree with TRBD1. The CDR3 is 16 residues long. Germline V lookup: CDR1 SGHRS, CDR2 YFSETQ. V lost 0 bases, J lost 7 bases, and 12 bases stayed unmatched. In nucleotides, the CDR3 is TGCGCCAGCAGCTTGGGGGTGAGGGGGCCCGTGGATGAAGCTTTCTTT. Its translation: CASSLGVRGPVDEAFF.

The V and J genes are TRBV11-3 and TRBJ2-7; 9 nucleotides agree with TRBD2. The germline V gene has CDR1 SGHNT and CDR2 YENEEA. The CDR3 runs 15 residues. The ends lost 5 bases at V and 2 bases at J; junction bases unmatched: 7. CDR3 DNA: TGTGCCAGCAGCCCTAGGACTAGCGAGACCTACGAGCAGTACTTC. It encodes CASSPRTSETYEQYF.

The rearrangement links TRBV15 to TRBJ1-2; tentatively, D is TRBD1 (5 bases). Trimming cost V 0 bases and J 3 bases, with 11 bases left between them. The CDR3 contains 15 residues. Germline V gene lookup returns CDR1 LNHNV and CDR2 YYDKDF (reference sequence). The DNA of the CDR3 is TGTGCCACCAGCAGAGATCAGGGACGGCACTATGGCTACACCTTC. It yields the protein CATSRDQGRHYGYTF.

The CDR3 coding sequence is TGTGCCAGCAGCGTGTCACCGGACTCTGGAAACACCATATATTTT. It codes for CASSVSPDSGNTIYF. The chain employs TRBV9 and TRBJ1-3; D uncertain. Trimming pared 2 bases from V and 0 bases from J, leaving 9 bases between. The CDR3 sequence is 15 residues long. Germline CDR1 SGDLS, CDR2 YYNGEE.